Below, 3 T cell receptor beta chains from the same sample are listed, as sequenced in a study of Graves' ophthalmopathy and Graves' hyperthyroidism. Amplified material comprised TCR beta CDR3 regions derived from RNA transcripts. Following a first-round RT-PCR that used HTBI primers, a second-round multiplex PCR was carried out. TCRdb used MiXCR to reprocess the multiplex PCR reads, holding one entry per CDR3 protein. The repertoire holds about 390,000 distinct CDR3 sequences, with 15% as singletons. The sequencing input was peripheral blood. The source is a woman younger than 35 with stable Graves' hyperthyroidism.

This clonotype was seen ten or more times. J is TRBJ2-5 and V is TRBV12-3 or TRBV12-4; D ambiguous. The CDR3 extends over 13 amino acids. The V and J ends lost 6 bases and 10 bases respectively, with 18 bases between them. The CDR3 DNA sequence: TGTGCCAGCAGACAGACCTCCCTTGGAGTCCAGTACTTC. Translating gives CASRQTSLGVQYF.

With regard to this clonotype: At one of its ends the junction is not consistent with the germline gene, which may arise from a read error. The chain carries TRBV6-2 or TRBV6-3 and TRBJ2-4, with D tentatively TRBD2 (7 bases). Germline CDR1 reads MNHEY; CDR2 reads SVGEGT. The length of the CDR3 is 17 residues. The CDR3 spells CASSYSTGRGAKNIKYF. CDR3 DNA: TGTGCCAGCAGTTACTCCACAGGGAGGGGCGCAAAAAACATTAAGTACTTC.

This clonotype was counted only a few times. This sequence may be a read error, since a much larger clone differs from it by one base. This chain connects TRBV13 to TRBJ2-2; D tentatively fits TRBD1 or TRBD2 (5 bases each). The CDR3 has 11 residues. Germline V CDR1 and CDR2: PRHDT, FYEKMQ (reference sequence). DNA of the CDR3: TGTGCCAGCAAGACAGCCGGGGAGCTGTGTTTT. It specifies CASKTAGELCF.